This T cell receptor beta chain was documented in a study of shared clonotypes between healthy human individuals. Study as a whole: For every donor, three CD4 naive, three CD4 memory, two CD8 naive and one CD8 memory plates were used. Findings and caveats of the study: The study generally estimated greater richness for naive than memory subsets. Investigators expected sequencing depth to affect clonotype sharing among donors.

About this clone: Its antigen is still unknown.

TCRdb keeps only in-frame clones here, not all; method: immunoSEQ multiplex PCR. The sample has about 1,500,000 clones, roughly 96% seen once; the top ten hold roughly 1.1%. Germline CDR1 reads SGHRS; CDR2 reads YFSETQ. The CDR3 extends over 14 amino acids. Trimming removed 4 bases from V and 3 bases from J, with 13 bases in between. The sample comprised naive CD4+ T cells sorted from blood. Subset in this sample: CD45RA+ positively selected. V gene TRBV5-1 combines with J gene TRBJ2-5; weak D call: TRBD1 (7 bases). The receptor comes from a man younger than 45 in good health. The CDR3: CASSPGGTEETQYF. CDR3 bases: TGCGCCAGCAGCCCTGGCGGGACAGAAGAGACCCAGTACTTC.